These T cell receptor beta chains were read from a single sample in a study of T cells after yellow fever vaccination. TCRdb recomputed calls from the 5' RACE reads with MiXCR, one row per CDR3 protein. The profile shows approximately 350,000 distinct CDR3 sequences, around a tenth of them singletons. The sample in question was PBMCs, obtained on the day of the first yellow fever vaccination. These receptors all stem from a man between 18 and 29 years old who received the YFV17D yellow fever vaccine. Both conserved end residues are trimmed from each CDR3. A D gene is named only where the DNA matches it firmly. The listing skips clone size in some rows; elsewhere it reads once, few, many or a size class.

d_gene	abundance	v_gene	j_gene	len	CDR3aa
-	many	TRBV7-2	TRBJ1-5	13	ASSLEVYSNQPQH
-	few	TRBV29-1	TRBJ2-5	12	SVEVVRSGGTQY
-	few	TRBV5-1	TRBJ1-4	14	ASSLRRNTDNEKLF
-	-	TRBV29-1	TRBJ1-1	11	SVRGGAYTEAF
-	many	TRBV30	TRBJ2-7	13	AWQPGQGIVYEQY
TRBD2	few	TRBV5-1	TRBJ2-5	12	ASSLLAGIETQY
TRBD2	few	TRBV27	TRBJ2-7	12	ASQTSGGSYEQY
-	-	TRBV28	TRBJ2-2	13	ASSPQTANTGELF
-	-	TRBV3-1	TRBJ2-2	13	ASSPWAENTGELF
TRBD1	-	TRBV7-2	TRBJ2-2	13	ASSYQGARTGELF
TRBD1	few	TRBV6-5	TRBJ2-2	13	ASSFENRGSGELF
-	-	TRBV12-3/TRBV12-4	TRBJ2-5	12	ASRKYTLEETQY
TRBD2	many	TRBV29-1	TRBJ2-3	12	SVDIGGLTDTQY
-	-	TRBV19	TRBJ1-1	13	ASSIAGTPNTEAF
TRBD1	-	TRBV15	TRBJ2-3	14	ATAEGRGQETDTQY